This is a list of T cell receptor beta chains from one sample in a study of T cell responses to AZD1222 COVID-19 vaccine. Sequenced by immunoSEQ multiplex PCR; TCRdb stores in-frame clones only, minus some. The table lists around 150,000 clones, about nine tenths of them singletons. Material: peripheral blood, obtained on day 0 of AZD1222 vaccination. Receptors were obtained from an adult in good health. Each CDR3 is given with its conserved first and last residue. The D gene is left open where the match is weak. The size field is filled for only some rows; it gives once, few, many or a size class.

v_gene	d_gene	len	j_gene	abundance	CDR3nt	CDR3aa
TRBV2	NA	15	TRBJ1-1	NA	TGTGCCAGCACCCTTATAAGAGGGCTTGGCACTGAAGCTTTCTTT	CASTLIRGLGTEAFF
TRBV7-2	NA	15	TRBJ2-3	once	TGTGCCAGCAGCTTAGGGGACACCTCCACAGATACGCAGTATTTT	CASSLGDTSTDTQYF
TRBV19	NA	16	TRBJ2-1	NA	TGTGCCAGTAGTATAGCACAGGCTAGCGCCGACAATGAGCAGTTCTTC	CASSIAQASADNEQFF
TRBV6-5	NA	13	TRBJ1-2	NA	TGTGCCAGCAGTTTTGACCTAAACTATGGCTACACCTTC	CASSFDLNYGYTF
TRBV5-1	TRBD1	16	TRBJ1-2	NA	TGCGCCAGCAGCCCCAGTTACCCAGGGGGCCACTATGGCTACACCTTC	CASSPSYPGGHYGYTF
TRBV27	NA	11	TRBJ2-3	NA	TGTGCCAGCAGTTCCACAGATACGCAGTATTTT	CASSSTDTQYF
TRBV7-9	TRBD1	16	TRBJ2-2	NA	TGTGCCAGCAGCCCGGGGGACAGGGGGAACACCGGGGAGCTGTTTTTT	CASSPGDRGNTGELFF
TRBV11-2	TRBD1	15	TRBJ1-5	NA	TGTGCCAGCAGCTCAGTGACAGGGGGGAATCAGCCCCAGCATTTT	CASSSVTGGNQPQHF
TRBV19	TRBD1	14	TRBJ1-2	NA	TGTGCCAGTAATCCCGGACAGGGGAATTATGGCTACACCTTC	CASNPGQGNYGYTF
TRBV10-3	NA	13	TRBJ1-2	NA	TGTGCCATCACCCTCGAGGGGGACTATGGCTACACCTTC	CAITLEGDYGYTF
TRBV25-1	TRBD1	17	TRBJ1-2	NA	TGTGCCAGCAGTGAAGGGGTGAACAGGGGGCCTTCCTATGGCTACACCTTC	CASSEGVNRGPSYGYTF
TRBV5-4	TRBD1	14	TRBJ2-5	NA	TGTGCCAGCACCCTGACAGGGTCAATGGAGACCCAGTACTTC	CASTLTGSMETQYF
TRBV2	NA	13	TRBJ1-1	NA	TGTGCCAGCAGGCCAGGCCTGAACACTGAAGCTTTCTTT	CASRPGLNTEAFF
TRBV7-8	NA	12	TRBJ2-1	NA	TGTGCCAGCAGCTTACGGGGAAATGAGCAGTTCTTC	CASSLRGNEQFF
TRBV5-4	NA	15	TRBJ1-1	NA	TGTGCCAGCAGTCTTGGGACACCAAGGGGGACTGAAGCTTTCTTT	CASSLGTPRGTEAFF
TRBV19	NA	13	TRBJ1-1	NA	TGTGCCAGCAGAACAGGGCGTGGGACTGAAGCTTTCTTT	CASRTGRGTEAFF
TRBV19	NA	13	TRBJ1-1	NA	TGTGCCAGTAGTATAGTTGCAGGGCTTGAAGCTTTCTTT	CASSIVAGLEAFF
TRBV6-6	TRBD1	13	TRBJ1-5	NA	TGTGCCAGCAGTCCAGGGGGCAGTCAGCCCCAGCATTTT	CASSPGGSQPQHF
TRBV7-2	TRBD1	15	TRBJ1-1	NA	TGTGCCAGCAGCCTACAGGGGGCAGGGAGCACTGAAGCTTTCTTT	CASSLQGAGSTEAFF
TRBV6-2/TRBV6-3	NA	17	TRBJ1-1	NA	TGTGCCAGCAGCCCTAGGGGCAGGGCCGGTCAGAACACTGAAGCTTTCTTT	CASSPRGRAGQNTEAFF
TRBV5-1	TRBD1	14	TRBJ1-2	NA	TGCGCCAGCAGCTTTGAAGGGGGCAACTATGGCTACACCTTC	CASSFEGGNYGYTF
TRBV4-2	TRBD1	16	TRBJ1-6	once	TGTGCCAGCAGCCCGCCCGGGACAGGGCATAATTCACCCCTCCACTTT	CASSPPGTGHNSPLHF
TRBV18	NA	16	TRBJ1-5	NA	TGTGCCAGCTCACCAGACTACAGGGCCAGCAATCAGCCCCAGCATTTT	CASSPDYRASNQPQHF
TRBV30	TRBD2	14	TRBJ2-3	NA	TGTGCCTGGAGTATGGCGGGAGTATCGGATACGCAGTATTTT	CAWSMAGVSDTQYF
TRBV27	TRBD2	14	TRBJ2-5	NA	TGTGCCAGCAGTGGCGGGGGGGCTACGGAGACCCAGTACTTC	CASSGGGATETQYF
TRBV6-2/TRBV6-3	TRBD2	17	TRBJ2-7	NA	TGTGCCAGCAGTTACCCACTACTAGCGGGAGGGACCTACGAGCAGTACTTC	CASSYPLLAGGTYEQYF
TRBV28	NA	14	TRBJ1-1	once	TGTGCCAGCAGTTTCTCTGGGGGGGCGACTGAAGCTTTCTTT	CASSFSGGATEAFF
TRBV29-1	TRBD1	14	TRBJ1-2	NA	TGCAGCGTTGAGGGGACAGGGATCTTCTATGGCTACACCTTC	CSVEGTGIFYGYTF
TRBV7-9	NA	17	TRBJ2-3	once	TGTGCCAGCAGCTTACTCCCAGGGCAGGAGAGCACAGATACGCAGTATTTT	CASSLLPGQESTDTQYF
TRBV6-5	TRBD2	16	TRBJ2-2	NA	TGTGCCAGCAGTTTCAGACTAGCGGGGGCCACCGGGGAGCTGTTTTTT	CASSFRLAGATGELFF
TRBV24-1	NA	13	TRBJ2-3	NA	TGTGCCACCGGAACGGGGAGTACAGATACGCAGTATTTT	CATGTGSTDTQYF
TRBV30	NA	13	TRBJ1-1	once	TGTGCCTGGAGTCCAACCCAGGGCGGTGAAGCTTTCTTT	CAWSPTQGGEAFF
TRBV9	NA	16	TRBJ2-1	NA	TGTGCCAGCAGCGGTCCTAACCGAAGGGCCTACAATGAGCAGTTCTTC	CASSGPNRRAYNEQFF
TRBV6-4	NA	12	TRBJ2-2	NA	TGTGCCAGCGGCGACGGGGTCGGGGAGCTGTTTTTT	CASGDGVGELFF
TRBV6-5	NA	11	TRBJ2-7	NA	TGTGCCAGCAGTACCAACTACGAGCAGTACTTC	CASSTNYEQYF